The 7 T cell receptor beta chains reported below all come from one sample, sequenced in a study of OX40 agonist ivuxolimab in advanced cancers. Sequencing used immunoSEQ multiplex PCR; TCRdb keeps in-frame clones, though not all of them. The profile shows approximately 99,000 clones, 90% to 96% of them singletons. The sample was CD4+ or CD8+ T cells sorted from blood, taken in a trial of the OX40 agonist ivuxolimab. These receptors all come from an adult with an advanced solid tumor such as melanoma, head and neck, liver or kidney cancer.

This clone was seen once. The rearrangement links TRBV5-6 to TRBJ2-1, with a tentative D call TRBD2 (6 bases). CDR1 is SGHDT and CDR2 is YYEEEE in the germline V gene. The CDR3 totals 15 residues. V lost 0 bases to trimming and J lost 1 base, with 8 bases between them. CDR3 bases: TGTGCCAGCAGCTTGGGGACTACTTCCTACAATGAGCAGTTCTTC. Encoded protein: CASSLGTTSYNEQFF. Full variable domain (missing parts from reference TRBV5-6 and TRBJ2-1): DAGVTQSPTHLIKTRGQQVTLRCSPKSGHDTVSWYQQALGQGPQFIFQYYEEEERQRGNFPDRFSGHQFPNYSSELNVNALLLGDSALYLCASSLGTTSYNEQFFGPGTRLTVL.

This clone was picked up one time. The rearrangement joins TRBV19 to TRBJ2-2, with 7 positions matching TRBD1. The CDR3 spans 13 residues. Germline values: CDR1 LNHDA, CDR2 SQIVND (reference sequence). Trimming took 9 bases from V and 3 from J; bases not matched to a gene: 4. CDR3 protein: CARRDRHTGELFF. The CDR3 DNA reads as TGTGCCAGACGGGACAGACACACCGGGGAGCTGTTTTTT.

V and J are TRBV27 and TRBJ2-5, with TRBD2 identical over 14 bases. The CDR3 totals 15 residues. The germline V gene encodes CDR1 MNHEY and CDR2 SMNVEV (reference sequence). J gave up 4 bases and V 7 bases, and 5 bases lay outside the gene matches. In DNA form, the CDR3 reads TGTGCCAGCACCAAGACTAGCGGGGGGGCAGAGACCCAGTACTTC. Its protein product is CASTKTSGGAETQYF.

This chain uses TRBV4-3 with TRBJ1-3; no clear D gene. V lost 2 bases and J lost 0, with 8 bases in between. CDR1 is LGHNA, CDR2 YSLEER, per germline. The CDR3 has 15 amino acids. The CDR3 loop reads CASSQSASSGNTIYF. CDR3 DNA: TGCGCCAGCAGCCAATCCGCGAGCTCTGGAAACACCATATATTTT.

CDR3 sequence reads: CASSSSDTIYEQYF. CDR3 sequence (DNA): TGTGCCAGCAGCTCCTCCGACACGATCTACGAGCAGTACTTC. The V and J genes are TRBV7-8 and TRBJ2-7; no clear D. Trimming pared 4 bases from V and 3 bases from J, leaving 13 bases between. Per germline, CDR1 SGHVS and CDR2 FQNEAQ. The CDR3 extends over 14 amino acids.

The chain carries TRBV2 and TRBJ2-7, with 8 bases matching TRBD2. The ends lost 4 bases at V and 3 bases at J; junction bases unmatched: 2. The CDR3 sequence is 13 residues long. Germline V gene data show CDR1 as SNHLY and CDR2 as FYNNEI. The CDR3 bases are TGTGCCAGCAGTGGACTAGCGATCTACGAGCAGTACTTC. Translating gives CASSGLAIYEQYF.

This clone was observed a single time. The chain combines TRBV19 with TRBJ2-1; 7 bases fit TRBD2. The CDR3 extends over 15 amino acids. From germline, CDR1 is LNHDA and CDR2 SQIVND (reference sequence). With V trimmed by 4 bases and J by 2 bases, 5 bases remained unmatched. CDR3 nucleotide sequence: TGTGCCAGTAGTACCCGACGGGAGGCCTACAATGAGCAGTTCTTC. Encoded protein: CASSTRREAYNEQFF.